Sequencing of this TCR beta chain was carried out in a study of T cell responses to AZD1222 COVID-19 vaccine. The study, taken as a whole, reports: Clonal diversity may have been underestimated in mostly white British donors. Unmutated variant regions are reportedly the target of nearly half of TCRs that are spike-specific.

This table comes from immunoSEQ multiplex PCR, and its TCRdb copy is limited to in-frame clones, with some not included. Of 75,000 to 95,000 clones in the sample, approximately 89% were seen once. V lost 4 bases, J lost 9 bases, and 15 bases stayed unmatched. Per the germline V gene, CDR1 is LNHDA and CDR2 is SQIVND (reference sequence). CDR3 length equals 16 residues. This clone occurred once. The antigen is unknown. The sequencing here drew on peripheral blood, taken 28 days after the second AZD1222 dose. This TCR was sampled from an adult who received the AZD1222 COVID-19 vaccine. The rearrangement uses TRBV19 and TRBJ2-1; TRBD1 aligns across 7 bases. The CDR3 DNA sequence: TGTGCCAGTAGTACGAGACAGGGTCTCGATCCCGCTGAGCAGTTCTTC. It encodes CASSTRQGLDPAEQFF. Supplemented by reference TRBV19 and TRBJ2-1, the full variable domain reads DGGITQSPKYLFRKEGQNVTLSCEQNLNHDAMYWYRQDPGQGLRLIYYSQIVNDFQKGDIAEGYSVSREKKESFPLTVTSAQKNPTAFYLCASSTRQGLDPAEQFFGPGTRLTVL.